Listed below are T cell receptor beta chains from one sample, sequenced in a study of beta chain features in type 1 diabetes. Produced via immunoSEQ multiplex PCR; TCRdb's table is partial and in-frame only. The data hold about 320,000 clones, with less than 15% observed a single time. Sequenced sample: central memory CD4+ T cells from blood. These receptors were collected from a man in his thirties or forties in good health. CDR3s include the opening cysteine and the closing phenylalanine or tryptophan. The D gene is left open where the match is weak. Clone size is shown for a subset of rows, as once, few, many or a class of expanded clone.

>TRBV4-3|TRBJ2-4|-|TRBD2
CASSQVGTSGSAAKNIQYF
TGCGCCAGCAGCCAAGTGGGGACTAGCGGGAGTGCGGCCAAAAACATTCAGTACTTC
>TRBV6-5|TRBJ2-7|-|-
CASRSGSTYEQYF
TGTGCCAGCCGCTCCGGGTCGACCTACGAGCAGTACTTC
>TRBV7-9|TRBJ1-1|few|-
CASSMTVSYMNTEAFF
TGTGCCAGCAGCATGACAGTCTCTTACATGAACACTGAAGCTTTCTTT
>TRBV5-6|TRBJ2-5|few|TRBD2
CASSLGGLAEQTQYF
TGTGCCAGCAGCTTGGGGGGACTAGCTGAGCAGACCCAGTACTTC
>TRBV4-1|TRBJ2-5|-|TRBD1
CASSHLPPGQGGRGLTRETQYF
TGCGCCAGCAGCCACTTACCTCCGGGACAGGGGGGTCGGGGGCTAACAAGAGAGACCCAGTACTTC
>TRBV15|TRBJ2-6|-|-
CATSRGGGGTTHSGANVLTF
TGTGCCACCAGCAGAGGGGGAGGGGGGACGACCCACTCTGGGGCCAACGTCCTGACTTTC
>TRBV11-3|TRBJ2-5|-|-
CASSRRVVKETQYF
TGTGCCAGCAGCCGCAGGGTTGTAAAAGAGACCCAGTACTTC
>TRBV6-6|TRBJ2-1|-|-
CASSIQGGPYNEQFF
TGTGCCAGCAGTATCCAGGGGGGCCCCTACAATGAGCAGTTCTTC
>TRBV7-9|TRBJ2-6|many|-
CASSIKLSGANVLTF
TGTGCCAGCAGCATCAAACTCTCTGGGGCCAACGTCCTGACTTTC
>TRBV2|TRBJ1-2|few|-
CASSGPAINYGYTF
TGTGCCAGCAGTGGCCCTGCTATTAACTATGGCTACACCTTC
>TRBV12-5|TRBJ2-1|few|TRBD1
CASGLVLGGSYNEQFF
TGTGCTAGTGGTTTGGTACTAGGGGGCTCGTACAATGAGCAGTTCTTC
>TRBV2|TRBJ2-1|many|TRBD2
CASSIRAGGPNEQFF
TGTGCCAGCAGTATACGAGCGGGGGGGCCGAATGAGCAGTTCTTC
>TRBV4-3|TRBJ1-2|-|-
CASSQQLGGGRGGYTF
TGCGCCAGCAGCCAGCAACTAGGTGGGGGCCGGGGAGGCTACACCTTC
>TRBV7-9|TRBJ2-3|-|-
CASSLSGTYTDTQYF
TGTGCCAGCAGCTTATCCGGGACATACACAGATACGCAGTATTTT
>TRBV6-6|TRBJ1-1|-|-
CASREAGSTFF
TGTGCCAGCCGAGAGGCAGGGTCAACTTTCTTT
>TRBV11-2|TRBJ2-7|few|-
CASSLADTLAYEQYF
TGTGCCAGCAGCTTAGCGGACACGTTAGCCTACGAGCAGTACTTC
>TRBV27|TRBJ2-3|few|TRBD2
CASWTSGGQSTDTQYF
TGTGCCAGCTGGACTAGCGGGGGGCAGAGCACAGATACGCAGTATTTT
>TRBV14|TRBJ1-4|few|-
CASSQLKGGAGGEKLFF
TGTGCCAGCAGCCAACTCAAAGGGGGGGCCGGCGGTGAAAAACTGTTTTTT
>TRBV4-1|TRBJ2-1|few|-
CASSRGRFNWDALGNEQFF
TGCGCCAGCAGCCGCGGTCGATTTAACTGGGACGCCCTCGGCAATGAGCAGTTCTTC
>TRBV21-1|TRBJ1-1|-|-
CASSTPTGQGWSEAFF
TGTGCCAGCAGTACGCCAACAGGACAGGGGTGGTCTGAAGCTTTCTTT
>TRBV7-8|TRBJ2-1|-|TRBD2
CASSERTSAYNEQFF
TGTGCCAGCAGCGAACGGACTAGCGCCTACAATGAGCAGTTCTTC
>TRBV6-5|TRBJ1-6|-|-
CASTPQGSPLHF
TGTGCCAGCACTCCGCAGGGTTCACCCCTCCACTTT
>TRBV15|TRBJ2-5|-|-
CATSRVQQGETQYF
TGTGCCACCAGCAGAGTCCAGCAGGGGGAGACCCAGTACTTC
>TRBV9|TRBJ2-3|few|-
CASSVGVGDTDTQYF
TGTGCCAGCAGCGTAGGTGTGGGTGACACAGATACGCAGTATTTT
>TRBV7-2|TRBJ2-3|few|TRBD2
CASSPGGRRTDTQYF
TGTGCCAGCAGCCCCGGCGGGAGGCGGACAGATACGCAGTATTTT
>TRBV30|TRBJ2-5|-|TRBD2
CAWSVGTSGGETQYF
TGTGCCTGGAGTGTTGGGACTAGCGGGGGAGAGACCCAGTACTTC
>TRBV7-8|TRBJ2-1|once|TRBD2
CASSRLALNPNEQFF
TGTGCCAGCAGCCGACTAGCTCTTAATCCCAATGAGCAGTTCTTC
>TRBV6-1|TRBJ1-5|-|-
CASRSRATNQPQHF
TGTGCCAGCAGAAGCCGGGCTACCAATCAGCCCCAGCATTTT
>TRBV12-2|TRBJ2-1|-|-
CASRRWTSGPTNEQFF
TGTGCAAGTCGCCGCTGGACTAGCGGACCTACGAATGAGCAGTTCTTC
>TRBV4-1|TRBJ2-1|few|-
CASSQDGGRWYEQFF
TGCGCCAGCAGCCAAGATGGGGGGCGCTGGTATGAGCAGTTCTTC
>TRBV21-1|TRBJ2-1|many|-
CASSKGMEGLRTTSNEQFF
TGTGCCAGCAGCAAAGGCATGGAGGGACTAAGGACCACCAGCAATGAGCAGTTCTTC
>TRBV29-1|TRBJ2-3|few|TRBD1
CSVATGTGLRDTQYF
TGCAGCGTTGCCACCGGGACAGGACTTAGGGATACGCAGTATTTT
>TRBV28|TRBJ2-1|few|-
CASQSTYNEQFF
TGTGCCAGCCAATCTACCTACAATGAGCAGTTCTTC
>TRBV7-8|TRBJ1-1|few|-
CASSLDRLSEAFF
TGTGCCAGCAGCTTGGATCGTTTGTCTGAAGCTTTCTTT
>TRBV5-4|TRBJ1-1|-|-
CASSFELPTTEAFF
TGTGCCAGCAGCTTCGAACTCCCGACCACTGAAGCTTTCTTT
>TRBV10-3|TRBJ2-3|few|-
CAIRFTGTDTQYF
TGTGCCATCAGATTTACGGGCACAGATACGCAGTATTTT
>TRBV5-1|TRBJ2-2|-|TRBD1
CASQPLGTDTGELFF
TGCGCCAGTCAGCCCCTCGGGACAGACACCGGGGAGCTGTTTTTT
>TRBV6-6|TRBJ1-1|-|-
CASGVQGNTEAFF
TGCGCCAGTGGGGTTCAGGGGAACACTGAAGCTTTCTTT
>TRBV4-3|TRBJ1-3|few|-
CASSQFGAGNTIYF
TGCGCCAGCAGCCAATTTGGCGCGGGAAACACCATATATTTT
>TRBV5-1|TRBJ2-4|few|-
CASSAVENIQYF
TGCGCCAGCAGCGCCGTAGAAAACATTCAGTACTTC
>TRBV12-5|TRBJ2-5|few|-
CASGKPEHPEGTQYF
TGTGCTAGTGGTAAACCGGAACACCCGGAAGGGACCCAGTACTTC
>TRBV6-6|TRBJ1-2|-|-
CASKSPGQTNGYTF
TGTGCCAGCAAATCCCCGGGACAAACCAATGGCTACACCTTC
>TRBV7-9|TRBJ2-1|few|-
CASSLDSSYNEQFF
TGTGCCAGCAGCTTAGATAGCTCCTACAATGAGCAGTTCTTC
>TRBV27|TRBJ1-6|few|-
CASTRGESPLHF
TGTGCCAGCACTCGGGGAGAGTCACCCCTCCACTTT
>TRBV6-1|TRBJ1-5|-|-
CASSEAGGGQPQHF
TGTGCCAGCAGTGAAGCGGGGGGTGGTCAGCCCCAGCATTTT
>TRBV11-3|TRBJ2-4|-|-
CASSLVWGNKNIQYF
TGTGCCAGCAGCTTAGTTTGGGGCAACAAAAACATTCAGTACTTC
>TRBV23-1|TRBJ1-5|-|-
CASNPTVAGQPQHF
TGCGCCAGCAACCCGACAGTTGCCGGACAGCCCCAGCATTTT
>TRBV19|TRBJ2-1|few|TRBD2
CASSKREGRNEQFF
TGTGCCAGTAGTAAAAGGGAGGGGAGGAATGAGCAGTTCTTC
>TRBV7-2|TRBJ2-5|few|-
CASSFSSIQETQYF
TGTGCCAGCAGCTTTTCTAGCATTCAAGAGACCCAGTACTTC
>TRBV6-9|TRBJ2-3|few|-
CASSSVADTQYF
TGTGCCAGCAGTTCTGTAGCAGATACGCAGTATTTT
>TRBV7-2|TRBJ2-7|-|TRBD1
CASSSKTGFSSYEQYF
TGTGCCAGCAGCTCGAAGACAGGGTTCAGCTCCTACGAGCAGTACTTC
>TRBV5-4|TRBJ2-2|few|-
CASSTDSPNTGELFF
TGTGCCAGCAGCACCGACAGCCCGAACACCGGGGAGCTGTTTTTT
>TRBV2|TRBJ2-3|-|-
CASSPSPQGRSTDTQYF
TGTGCCAGCAGTCCCTCCCCGCAGGGGAGGAGCACAGATACGCAGTATTTT
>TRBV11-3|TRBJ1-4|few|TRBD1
CASSQDRGREKLFF
TGTGCCAGCAGCCAGGACAGGGGGCGCGAAAAACTGTTTTTT
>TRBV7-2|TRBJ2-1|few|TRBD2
CASSLTSGRAYNEQFF
TGTGCCAGCAGCTTAACCAGCGGGAGGGCTTACAATGAGCAGTTCTTC
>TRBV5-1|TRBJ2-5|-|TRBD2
CASSLRGSGGETQYF
TGCGCCAGCAGCTTGAGGGGTAGCGGGGGAGAGACCCAGTACTTC
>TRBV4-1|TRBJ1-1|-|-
CASSRGGSMNTEAFF
TGCGCCAGCAGCCGAGGGGGTTCAATGAACACTGAAGCTTTCTTT
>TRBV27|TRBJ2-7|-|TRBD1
CASSLSNRGRNWIYEQYF
TGTGCCAGCAGTTTATCGAACAGGGGGCGGAATTGGATATACGAGCAGTACTTC
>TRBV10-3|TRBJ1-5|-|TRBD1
CAISEFQGGQPQHF
TGTGCCATCAGTGAATTTCAAGGGGGCCAGCCCCAGCATTTT
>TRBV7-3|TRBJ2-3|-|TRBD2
CASSGMAGGGTDTQYF
TGTGCCAGCAGCGGAATGGCGGGAGGGGGCACAGATACGCAGTATTTT